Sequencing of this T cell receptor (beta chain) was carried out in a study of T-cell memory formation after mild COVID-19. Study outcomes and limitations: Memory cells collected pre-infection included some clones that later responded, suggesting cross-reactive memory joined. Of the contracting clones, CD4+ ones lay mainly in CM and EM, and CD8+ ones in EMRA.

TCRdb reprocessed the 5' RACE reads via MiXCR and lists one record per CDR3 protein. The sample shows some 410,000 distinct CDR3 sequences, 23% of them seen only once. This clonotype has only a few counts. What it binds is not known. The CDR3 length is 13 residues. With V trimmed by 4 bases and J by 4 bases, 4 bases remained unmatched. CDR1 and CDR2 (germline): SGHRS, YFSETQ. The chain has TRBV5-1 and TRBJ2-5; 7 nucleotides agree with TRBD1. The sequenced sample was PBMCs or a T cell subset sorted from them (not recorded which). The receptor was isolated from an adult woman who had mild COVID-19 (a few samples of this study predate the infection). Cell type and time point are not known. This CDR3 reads CASSPRQGETQYF. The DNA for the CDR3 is TGCGCCAGCAGCCCCCGACAGGGAGAGACCCAGTACTTC.